Listed here are 14 T cell receptor beta chains from one sample, sequenced in a study of shared clonotypes between healthy human individuals. Here immunoSEQ multiplex PCR was the method, and the copy in TCRdb shows in-frame clones only, minus some. Counted here are more than 2,000,000 clones, approximately 95% occurring once; the ten biggest clones make up roughly 0.36%. The sequenced sample was naive CD4+ T cells from PBMCs. Subset here: CD45RA+ positively selected. Receptor source: a man between 18 and 35 years old in good health. Some clones in this sample may be carry-over from other donors' samples.

The CDR3 DNA reads TGTGCCAGCGGAGGGGGGTTAGGGACTAGGTCTGGGGCCAACGTCCTGACTTTC. As protein: CASGGGLGTRSGANVLTF. The rearrangement uses TRBV27 and TRBJ2-6, with 8 bases aligning to TRBD2. The CDR3 extends over 18 amino acids. V lost 8 bases and J lost 1; bases outside the gene matches: 13. Germline CDR1 and CDR2: MNHEY and SMNVEV (reference sequence).

The rearrangement joins TRBV5-4 to TRBJ2-7; perhaps D is TRBD1 or TRBD2 (6 bases each). The germline CDR1 and CDR2 sequences are SGHNT and YYREEE (reference sequence). The V and J ends lost 4 bases and 0 bases respectively, with 14 bases between them. This CDR3 has 15 residues. CDR3 in amino acids: CASSQAGHNSYEQYF. The CDR3 DNA sequence: TGTGCCAGCAGCCAGGCGGGACACAACTCCTACGAGCAGTACTTC. The full variable domain, in which reference TRBV5-4 and TRBJ2-7 provide the parts outside the CDR3, is ETGVTQSPTHLIKTRGQQVTLRCSSQSGHNTVSWYQQALGQGPQFIFQYYREEENGRGNFPPRFSGLQFPNYSSELNVNALELDDSALYLCASSQAGHNSYEQYFGPGTRLTVT.

The chain links TRBV5-1 to TRBJ2-3; TRBD2 matches 11 bases. The CDR3 consists of 13 residues. J was trimmed by 6 bases and V by 6 bases; bases with no gene match: 3. Germline-derived CDR1 and CDR2 are SGHRS and YFSETQ. CDR3 protein: CASNSGRADTQYF. The DNA of the CDR3 is TGCGCCAGCAATAGCGGGAGGGCGGATACGCAGTATTTT.

This rearrangement joins TRBV30 to TRBJ2-2, with a possible D match to TRBD2 (5 bases). V lost 2 bases and J lost 2, with 9 bases in between. Germline-derived CDR1 and CDR2 are GTSNPN and SVGIG (reference sequence). The CDR3 length is 14 residues. CDR3: CAWSIAHNTGELFF. The DNA of the CDR3 is TGTGCCTGGAGTATAGCGCATAACACCGGGGAGCTGTTTTTT.

This chain connects TRBV14 to TRBJ1-5; TRBD1 matches at 8 bases. The germline V gene has CDR1 SGHDN and CDR2 FVKESK. The junction had 6 bases not matched to a gene; V was cut back by 2 bases and J by 6 bases. This CDR3 contains 15 residues. In nucleotides, the CDR3 is TGTGCCAGCAGCCAACCTTACAGGGGGGTTCAGCCCCAGCATTTT. The encoded protein is CASSQPYRGVQPQHF. Supplemented by reference TRBV14 and TRBJ1-5, the full variable domain reads EAGVTQFPSHSVIEKGQTVTLRCDPISGHDNLYWYRRVMGKEIKFLLHFVKESKQDESGMPNNRFLAERTGGTYSTLKVQPAELEDSGVYFCASSQPYRGVQPQHFGDGTRLSIL.

The chain has TRBV9 and TRBJ2-1; 12 bases are a match to TRBD2. Unmatched junction bases numbered 9, after V lost 0 bases and J lost 5 bases. Per the germline V gene, CDR1 is SGDLS and CDR2 is YYNGEE. CDR3 size: 18 residues. CDR3 DNA sequence: TGTGCCAGCAGCGTAGGACTAGCGGGAGAAGTAGCCCACAATGAGCAGTTCTTC. Translation: CASSVGLAGEVAHNEQFF.

This clone was detected only once. The chain employs TRBV28 and TRBJ1-1; 9 bases line up with TRBD1. Germline V gives CDR1 MDHEN, CDR2 SYDVKM. The CDR3 sequence is 15 residues long. V shed 6 bases, J shed 4 bases, and the junction held 9 bases outside the gene matches. CDR3 amino acids: CASSTSGQGSTEAFF. The CDR3 DNA reads as TGTGCCAGCAGCACCTCCGGACAGGGGAGCACTGAAGCTTTCTTT.

In this sample, this clone turned up once. This sequence joins TRBV28 and TRBJ2-7; D is ambiguous. Germline CDR1 and CDR2: MDHEN and SYDVKM. V lost 7 bases to trimming and J lost 2 bases, with 15 bases between them. The CDR3 is 14 amino acids. CDR3 DNA sequence: TGTGCCAGCACCCCCGGCGGTGCCCCCTACGAGCAGTACTTC. It is translated as CASTPGGAPYEQYF.

The J gene is TRBJ2-1, the V gene TRBV5-1; 11 nucleotides match TRBD1. Germline values: CDR1 SGHRS, CDR2 YFSETQ. This CDR3 region has 15 residues. Trimming removed 0 bases from V and 9 bases from J; junction bases left unmatched: 5. CDR3 amino acids: CASSLGRTGGIEQFF. For the CDR3, the DNA is TGCGCCAGCAGCTTGGGTAGGACAGGGGGCATTGAGCAGTTCTTC.

In this sample, this clone turned up once. This rearrangement joins TRBV28 to TRBJ2-1, with 10 bases that match TRBD2. There are 17 residues in the CDR3. CDR1 and CDR2 (germline): MDHEN, SYDVKM. J gave up 4 bases and V 5 bases, and 11 bases lay outside the gene matches. CDR3 amino acids: CASSVLTGLAVYNEQFF. DNA of the CDR3: TGTGCCAGCAGTGTTCTAACCGGACTAGCGGTGTACAATGAGCAGTTCTTC.

The CDR3 coding sequence is TGTGCTAGTGGTTTGAGGCTAGCGGGGAACAATACGCAGTATTTT. Amino acid sequence: CASGLRLAGNNTQYF. The rearrangement uses TRBV12-5 and TRBJ2-3; 9 nucleotides agree with TRBD2. In germline, CDR1 is LGHNT, CDR2 FRNRAP. J was trimmed by 7 bases and V by 2 bases; bases with no gene match: 7. This CDR3 is 15 amino acids long.

The rearrangement joins TRBV7-9 to TRBJ1-1; weak D call: TRBD1 (5 bases). This CDR3 contains 17 residues. Germline V gene sequence: CDR1 SEHNR, CDR2 FQNEAQ (reference sequence). V was pared by 2 bases and J by 5 bases, with 21 bases between. CDR3 DNA: TGTGCCAGCAGCTTAAGGACATTCGGAGGGGAGGGGACTGAAGCTTTCTTT. The encoded protein is CASSLRTFGGEGTEAFF.

The V gene is TRBV28, the J gene TRBJ1-5, with D hard to call. V lost 6 bases to trimming and J lost 3 bases, with 6 bases between them. The CDR3 covers 12 residues. Per the germline V gene, CDR1 is MDHEN and CDR2 is SYDVKM. The DNA for the CDR3 is TGTGCCAGCAGGATACTCAATCAGCCCCAGCATTTT. It yields the protein CASRILNQPQHF.

To note about this clone: The same CDR3 can be traced to other DNA sequences in this sample. This chain connects TRBV5-1 to TRBJ2-3; no clear D. The V end lost 0 bases, the J end lost 0 bases, and 5 bases lay between the germline ends. Germline-derived CDR1 and CDR2 are SGHRS and YFSETQ. The CDR3 extends over 14 amino acids. The DNA of the CDR3 is TGCGCCAGCAGCTTGGCTAGAAGCACAGATACGCAGTATTTT. Protein: CASSLARSTDTQYF.